The next 27 T cell receptor beta chains were all read from a single sample in a study of cytomegalovirus exposure and HLA in healthy donors. It was with 60 Vbeta and 13 Jbeta primers that the PCR ran. Sequencing was performed with immunoSEQ multiplex PCR; in TCRdb, only in-frame clones are kept and a portion is missing. This sample's clone table lists 110,000 to 150,000 clones. Sequencing was performed on PBMCs. The receptors stem from a woman under 30 in good health and CMV-seronegative.

The V call is TRBV7-9, the J call TRBJ2-4; a weak D match, TRBD1 (6 bases). V gave up 5 bases and J gave up 2 bases, with 16 bases separating them. Germline CDR1 and CDR2: SEHNR and FQNEAQ (reference sequence). The CDR3 consists of 16 residues. As DNA, the CDR3 is TGTGCCAGCAGCACCCCTGGGGGCGCGACCAAAAACATTCAGTACTTC. Its translation is CASSTPGGATKNIQYF.

The CDR3 sequence: CASSSAGNTGELFF. Written as DNA, the CDR3 is TGTGCCAGCAGCTCCGCGGGGAACACCGGGGAGCTGTTTTTT. The chain joins TRBV5-4 to TRBJ2-2; D might be TRBD2 (5 bases). Trimming pared 3 bases from V and 1 base from J, leaving 7 bases between. The CDR3 length is 14 residues. The germline gives CDR1 SGHNT, CDR2 YYREEE (reference sequence).

This chain joins TRBV5-1 and TRBJ2-5, with 7 positions matching TRBD2. V was clipped by 0 bases and J by 5 bases; unmatched bases: 4. Germline-derived CDR1 and CDR2 are SGHRS and YFSETQ. This CDR3 spans 14 amino acids. The CDR3 sequence is CASSLGGSGETQYF. The CDR3 nucleotides read TGCGCCAGCAGCTTGGGCGGGAGTGGGGAGACCCAGTACTTC. Full variable domain (outside the CDR3, taken from reference TRBV5-1 and TRBJ2-5): KAGVTQTPRYLIKTRGQQVTLSCSPISGHRSVSWYQQTPGQGLQFLFEYFSETQRNKGNFPGRFSGRQFSNSRSEMNVSTLELGDSALYLCASSLGGSGETQYFGPGTRLLVL.

The chain has TRBV7-2 and TRBJ1-1; 7 positions match TRBD1. Looked up from germline, CDR1 is SGHTA and CDR2 is FQGNSA. The CDR3 runs to 16 residues. The V and J ends lost 2 bases and 0 bases, in that order; junction bases with no gene match: 6. CDR3 nucleotide sequence: TGTGCCAGCAGCTTAATGGGGACAGCTTTGAACACTGAAGCTTTCTTT. This encodes CASSLMGTALNTEAFF. Full variable domain (rest looked up from reference TRBV7-2 and TRBJ1-1): GAGVSQSPSNKVTEKGKDVELRCDPISGHTALYWYRQSLGQGLEFLIYFQGNSAPDKSGLPSDRFSAERTGGSVSTLTIQRTQQEDSAVYLCASSLMGTALNTEAFFGQGTRLTVV.

The rearrangement uses TRBV2 and TRBJ2-5, with 10 positions matching TRBD2. Unmatched junction bases numbered 12, after V lost 4 bases and J lost 7 bases. The CDR3 spans 16 residues. Germline CDR1 is SNHLY and CDR2 is FYNNEI. The CDR3 DNA is TGTGCCAGCAGTGTCGAAGCGGGAGGGCCGGCGGGGACCCAGTACTTC. Its translation: CASSVEAGGPAGTQYF.

The genes are TRBV10-3 and TRBJ2-3; D is uncertain. V lost 0 bases to trimming and J lost 0 bases, with 7 bases between them. CDR3 size: 15 residues. Germline CDR1 and CDR2: ENHRY and SYGVKD. The CDR3 region has the DNA TGTGCCATCAGTGAGTCGCGGTCTAGCACAGATACGCAGTATTTT. It is translated as CAISESRSSTDTQYF.

The chain couples TRBV2 to TRBJ2-7; D not certain. This CDR3 contains 13 residues. Between the trimmed V and J ends, which lost 4 bases and 3 bases, there was a span of 10 bases. Germline CDR1 is SNHLY and CDR2 is FYNNEI. The CDR3 region is CASSAVQSYEQYF. CDR3 DNA sequence: TGTGCCAGCAGTGCGGTACAGAGCTACGAGCAGTACTTC.

The CDR3, as DNA: TGTGCCAGCAGCCCGGAGGGACTAGCGGAAGTCACCGGGGAGCTGTTTTTT. This encodes CASSPEGLAEVTGELFF. The V and J genes are TRBV5-4 and TRBJ2-2, with 11 bases lining up with TRBD2. Germline V gene lookup returns CDR1 SGHNT and CDR2 YYREEE (reference sequence). This CDR3 comprises 17 residues. V gave up 4 bases and J gave up 4 bases; unmatched junction bases: 9.

The chain uses TRBV7-2 and TRBJ1-3, with 9 bases matching TRBD1. Unmatched junction bases numbered 4, after V lost 1 base and J lost 6 bases. CDR1 is SGHTA, CDR2 FQGNSA, per germline. CDR3 length equals 15 residues. Here the CDR3 DNA reads TGTGCCAGCAGCTTAGGGGGACAGGGCCTAAACACCATATATTTT. Translation: CASSLGGQGLNTIYF. Supplemented by reference TRBV7-2 and TRBJ1-3, the full variable domain reads GAGVSQSPSNKVTEKGKDVELRCDPISGHTALYWYRQSLGQGLEFLIYFQGNSAPDKSGLPSDRFSAERTGGSVSTLTIQRTQQEDSAVYLCASSLGGQGLNTIYFGEGSWLTVV.

The chain combines TRBV19 with TRBJ2-7; 9 nucleotides line up with TRBD1. Per germline, CDR1 LNHDA and CDR2 SQIVND (reference sequence). The CDR3 is 15 amino acids. The V gene end was trimmed by 1 base and the J gene end by 3 bases; junction bases not matched to a gene: 4. The CDR3 DNA is TGTGCCAGTAGTATAGGGGACAGGGCAGGCTACGAGCAGTACTTC. Translation: CASSIGDRAGYEQYF. The full variable domain, its missing parts supplied by reference TRBV19 and TRBJ2-7, is DGGITQSPKYLFRKEGQNVTLSCEQNLNHDAMYWYRQDPGQGLRLIYYSQIVNDFQKGDIAEGYSVSREKKESFPLTVTSAQKNPTAFYLCASSIGDRAGYEQYFGPGTRLTVT.

The rearrangement uses TRBV30 and TRBJ1-5; TRBD1 matches at 7 bases. V dropped 3 bases and J dropped 4; count of bases not matched to a gene: 6. The CDR3 extends over 14 amino acids. CDR1 GTSNPN and CDR2 SVGIG come from the germline V gene (reference sequence). CDR3 nucleotides: TGTGCCTGGAGCAAGACAGGGACGAATCAGCCCCAGCATTTT. Amino acids: CAWSKTGTNQPQHF.

V is TRBV10-1 and J is TRBJ2-1; 7 bases map to TRBD2. The CDR3 runs to 16 residues. With 1 base clipped from V and 4 bases from J, the junction kept 7 bases outside the gene matches. Per germline, CDR1 WNHNN and CDR2 SYGVQD (reference sequence). CDR3 amino acids: CASSEWGGSGYNEQFF. The CDR3 coding sequence is TGCGCCAGCAGTGAGTGGGGCGGGAGTGGGTACAATGAGCAGTTCTTC.

This sequence joins TRBV10-3 and TRBJ2-5, with D hard to call. Germline CDR1 ENHRY, CDR2 SYGVKD. With 2 bases removed from V and 9 bases from J, the gap between germline ends came to 13 bases. The CDR3 length is 13 residues. CDR3 sequence (DNA): TGTGCCATCAGTGAGACTTTCGGAGTCGCCCAGTACTTC. Amino acids: CAISETFGVAQYF.

The chain recombines TRBV19 with TRBJ1-5, with D tentatively TRBD1 (6 bases). The CDR3 totals 15 residues. Trimming took 5 bases from V and 7 from J, leaving 18 bases between them. The germline V gene has CDR1 LNHDA and CDR2 SQIVND (reference sequence). The CDR3 reads CASSGRGGVGQPQHF. For the CDR3, the DNA is TGTGCCAGTAGTGGCCGCGGGGGCGTAGGGCAGCCCCAGCATTTT. The whole variable domain, filled in from reference TRBV19 and TRBJ1-5, reads DGGITQSPKYLFRKEGQNVTLSCEQNLNHDAMYWYRQDPGQGLRLIYYSQIVNDFQKGDIAEGYSVSREKKESFPLTVTSAQKNPTAFYLCASSGRGGVGQPQHFGDGTRLSIL.

The rearrangement uses TRBV7-8 and TRBJ2-1; 8 bases map to TRBD2. V trimming: 5 bases; J trimming: 0 bases; junction bases outside the gene matches: 3. CDR3 size: 15 residues. Germline CDR1 and CDR2: SGHVS and FQNEAQ. CDR3 coding DNA: TGTGCCAGCAGCCCTAGCGGGCTCTCCTACAATGAGCAGTTCTTC. This codes for CASSPSGLSYNEQFF.

The chain recombines TRBV5-1 with TRBJ2-3; D is perhaps TRBD1 (5 bases). The germline V and J ends were trimmed by 3 bases and 4 bases, with 18 bases remaining between them. The CDR3 loop spans 16 amino acids. Germline CDR1 and CDR2: SGHRS and YFSETQ. The CDR3 region has the DNA TGCGCCAGCAGCTCTTCTGTCGGCCAGGGCGCAGATACGCAGTATTTT. Translated: CASSSSVGQGADTQYF.

This sequence joins TRBV7-9 and TRBJ1-5; tentative D call: TRBD1 (5 bases). V shed 5 bases and J shed 3 bases, with 11 bases lying between them. CDR1 and CDR2 (germline): SEHNR, FQNEAQ (reference sequence). This CDR3 comprises 14 residues. The CDR3 loop is CASSPGGNNQPQHF. The CDR3 region has the DNA TGTGCCAGCAGCCCGGGGGGGAACAATCAGCCCCAGCATTTT.

This chain joins TRBV7-2 and TRBJ1-1; the D gene is possibly TRBD1 (6 bases). CDR1 and CDR2 from the germline V gene are SGHTA and FQGNSA. The CDR3 extends over 13 amino acids. V was clipped by 11 bases and J by 0 bases, with 13 bases between them. CDR3 sequence (DNA): TGTGCCTCCCGGGGGGCCATGAACACTGAAGCTTTCTTT. Translating it yields CASRGAMNTEAFF.

The chain combines TRBV5-1 with TRBJ1-2, with 7 nucleotides matching TRBD1. Germline V lookup: CDR1 SGHRS, CDR2 YFSETQ. J lost 4 bases, V lost 0 bases, and 6 bases had no gene match. The CDR3 is made up of 15 amino acids. CDR3 protein: CASSLEAGGFYGYTF. The CDR3 nucleotides are TGCGCCAGCAGCTTGGAGGCAGGGGGATTCTATGGCTACACCTTC.

The gene calls are TRBV5-5 and TRBJ1-2, with D possibly TRBD1 on 5 matching bases. Germline-derived CDR1 and CDR2 are SGHKS and YYEKEE (reference sequence). Deletions cut 5 bases from V and 13 bases from J, with 15 bases between. The CDR3 runs to 11 residues. The CDR3 loop is CASSLDGRGTF. CDR3 nucleotide sequence: TGTGCCAGCAGTCTGGACGGGAGGGGCACCTTC.

The chain employs TRBV10-3 and TRBJ2-6; D ambiguous. The CDR3 contains 12 residues. Trimming removed 11 bases at V and 0 bases at J, with 5 bases between. Germline values: CDR1 ENHRY, CDR2 SYGVKD. DNA of the CDR3: TGTGCCGGCTCCTCTGGGGCCAACGTCCTGACTTTC. This codes for CAGSSGANVLTF.

The rearrangement uses TRBV19 and TRBJ2-1, with TRBD1 identical over 7 bases. This CDR3 comprises 11 residues. The V gene end was trimmed by 5 bases and the J gene end by 8 bases; junction bases not matched to a gene: 0. Per germline, CDR1 LNHDA and CDR2 SQIVND (reference sequence). DNA of the CDR3: TGTGCCAGTAGTCAGGGGGATGAGCAGTTCTTC. Amino acids: CASSQGDEQFF.

This rearrangement joins TRBV2 to TRBJ2-5; TRBD1 is a possible D gene (5 bases). Germline CDR1 reads SNHLY; CDR2 reads FYNNEI. This CDR3 contains 16 residues. V shed 6 bases and J shed 2 bases, with 19 bases lying between them. The CDR3 DNA reads TGTGCCAGCAGGGGGCTAAGACTTTCCCTACAAGAGACCCAGTACTTC. Amino acids: CASRGLRLSLQETQYF.

The chain employs TRBV4-2 and TRBJ2-3; D may be TRBD2 (6 bases). The CDR3 has 14 residues. In germline, CDR1 is LGHNA, CDR2 YNFKEQ. V shed 4 bases and J shed 1 base, with 9 bases lying between them. CDR3 region: CASSLGGGTDTQYF. DNA of the CDR3: TGTGCCAGCAGCCTTGGCGGGGGCACAGATACGCAGTATTTT.

The chain joins TRBV9 to TRBJ1-1; no clear D. The V end lost 0 bases, the J end lost 3 bases, and 6 bases lay between the germline ends. Germline V gene lookup returns CDR1 SGDLS and CDR2 YYNGEE. The CDR3 has 13 amino acids. CDR3 region: CASSVVEDTEAFF. Here the CDR3 DNA reads TGTGCCAGCAGCGTAGTTGAGGACACTGAAGCTTTCTTT.

The V gene is TRBV6-5, the J gene TRBJ1-1; 8 nucleotides match TRBD1. J lost 5 bases, V lost 2 bases, and 4 bases had no gene match. Germline V gene lookup returns CDR1 MNHEY and CDR2 SVGAGI. CDR3 length: 14 amino acids. CDR3 DNA: TGTGCCAGCAGTTACGACAGGGGTGGTACTGAAGCTTTCTTT. It translates to CASSYDRGGTEAFF.

V and J are TRBV2 and TRBJ2-3; D perhaps matches TRBD2 (6 bases). This CDR3 is built from 15 residues. V was trimmed by 4 bases and J by 2 bases, leaving 13 bases between them. CDR1 is SNHLY, CDR2 FYNNEI, per germline. The CDR3 region is CASSAWRGNTDTQYF. CDR3 DNA: TGTGCCAGCAGTGCGTGGCGGGGAAACACAGATACGCAGTATTTT.